One sample yielded the 15 T cell receptor beta chains listed below, sequenced in a study of T cells expressing NK-cell markers. TCRdb re-analyzed the 5' RACE reads; it lists each CDR3 protein once, without DNA. Its table records over 150,000 distinct CDR3 sequences. The sample taken for sequencing was blood T cells: a sorted CD56 or NKG2C T cell subset, CD4+ or CD8+ T cells, or bulk PBMC T cells (not recorded which). The source of these receptors is a woman aged 45-65 years in good health.

CDR3 sequence: CASRTGLAGFNEQFF. The chain carries TRBV7-9 and TRBJ2-1; TCRdb proposes TRBD2, but this gene call is untestable without DNA. The CDR3 totals 15 residues. Germline V lookup: CDR1 SEHNR, CDR2 FQNEAQ (reference sequence).

The CDR3 region is CASSVGGLMRYGYTF. The chain has TRBV9 and TRBJ1-2. The CDR3 sequence is 15 residues long. Germline CDR1 is SGDLS and CDR2 is YYNGEE.

This chain links TRBV7-9 with TRBJ2-5. Germline V lookup: CDR1 SEHNR, CDR2 FQNEAQ (reference sequence). The CDR3 consists of 12 residues. CDR3 protein: CASSLGQETQYF. The complete variable domain, with remaining parts taken from reference TRBV7-9 and TRBJ2-5, reads DTGVSQNPRHKITKRGQNVTFRCDPISEHNRLYWYRQTLGQGPEFLTYFQNEAQLEKSRLLSDRFSAERPKGSFSTLEIQRTEQGDSAMYLCASSLGQETQYFGPGTRLLVL.

This chain joins TRBV12-3 or TRBV12-4 and TRBJ2-5; checking the TCRdb D call of TRBD2 is not possible without DNA. This CDR3 comprises 15 residues. CDR3 sequence reads: CASSLTPTSQETQYF.

The CDR3 loop is CASTPLAGGPSEEQFF. The chain carries TRBV10-2 and TRBJ2-1; as DNA is missing, the TRBD2 call by TCRdb cannot be tested. The CDR3 totals 16 residues. The germline V gene encodes CDR1 WSHSY and CDR2 SAAADI.

The chain couples TRBV20-1 to TRBJ2-1; TCRdb designates TRBD2, a call that cannot be tested without DNA. The CDR3 sequence is 16 residues long. Germline CDR1 reads DFQATT; CDR2 reads SNEGSKA (reference sequence). CDR3 residues: CSARPSGRGTDNEQFF.

The chain carries TRBV11-3 and TRBJ2-1; TCRdb's D call of TRBD1 is untestable without DNA. Germline CDR1 SGHNT, CDR2 YENEEA. The CDR3 is made up of 17 amino acids. The CDR3: CASSFPRTGGAYNEQFF.

This chain connects TRBV7-9 to TRBJ2-5; there is no DNA to check the TCRdb D call of TRBD1. The CDR3 runs to 18 residues. Per germline, CDR1 SEHNR and CDR2 FQNEAQ (reference sequence). The CDR3 loop reads CASSSNTPSGGGLETQYF.

The chain has TRBV6-1 and TRBJ1-6. Germline CDR1 and CDR2: MNHNS and SASEGT. This CDR3 spans 15 amino acids. This chain's CDR3 is CASSEGSSYNSPLHF.

The chain carries TRBV10-3 and TRBJ2-3; the TRBD2 assignment by TCRdb is unverifiable without DNA. The CDR3 is 15 amino acids. Germline assignment: CDR1 ENHRY and CDR2 SYGVKD. The CDR3 region is CATGGRGSNRDTQYF.

The chain employs TRBV4-1 and TRBJ2-5. Germline assignment: CDR1 MGHRA and CDR2 YSYEKL. The CDR3 spans 15 residues. CDR3 in amino acids: CASSQVGRLQETQYF.

V is TRBV13 and J is TRBJ2-5. This CDR3 spans 12 amino acids. Germline assignment: CDR1 PRHDT and CDR2 FYEKMQ (reference sequence). CDR3 region: CASSLGAETQYF.

The chain recombines TRBV7-9 with TRBJ2-1; TCRdb's assignment of TRBD2 cannot be checked, as there is no DNA. Germline V gene data show CDR1 as SEHNR and CDR2 as FQNEAQ (reference sequence). This CDR3 has 14 amino acids. The chain's CDR3 is CASTGLAGGDEQFF.

The V call is TRBV21-1, the J call TRBJ1-6; as DNA is missing, the TRBD1 call by TCRdb cannot be tested. TRBV21-1 is reported as a pseudogene. CDR3 length: 16 residues. The CDR3 region is CASSRGGQGKNSPLHF.

This chain connects TRBV11-2 to TRBJ2-3; TCRdb indicates TRBD2, and absent DNA this call remains unverified. The CDR3 has 17 residues. Germline V gene sequence: CDR1 SGHAT, CDR2 FQNNGV. The CDR3 loop is CASSLTSGRAGRDTQYF. Based on the CDR3 plus reference TRBV11-2 and TRBJ2-3, the full variable domain is EAGVAQSPRYKIIEKRQSVAFWCNPISGHATLYWYQQILGQGPKLLIQFQNNGVVDDSQLPKDRFSAERLKGVDSTLKIQPAKLEDSAVYLCASSLTSGRAGRDTQYFGPGTRLTVL.